Listed below are T cell receptor beta chains from one sample, sequenced in a study of blood T cell repertoires in COVID-19. Assay used: immunoSEQ multiplex PCR; TCRdb lists only in-frame clones, some missing. The sample consists of tens of thousands of clones, about 81% of them appearing once. The sample comprised peripheral blood. Receptors originate from a human donor in a cohort sampled during active COVID-19. Both conserved end residues are part of each CDR3. The order of the fields is clone size, V gene, D gene, J gene, CDR3 protein, CDR3 DNA. A D gene is named only where the DNA matches it firmly. Clone size is not always given. Where it is, it says once, few, many or a class for expanded clones.

>-|TRBV13|TRBD1|TRBJ2-7
CASSFGRGNYEQYF
TGTGCCAGCAGCTTCGGCAGGGGGAACTACGAGCAGTACTTC
>-|TRBV4-1|TRBD1|TRBJ1-2
CASSPSSQGLGYTF
TGCGCCAGCAGCCCCTCCTCACAGGGGCTTGGCTACACCTTC
>-|TRBV6-6|-|TRBJ1-1
CASSSGKVGAFF
TGTGCCAGCAGTTCGGGGAAAGTAGGGGCTTTCTTT
>-|TRBV5-1|TRBD1|TRBJ1-1
CASSLVTGGQAFF
TGCGCCAGCAGCTTGGTTACAGGGGGTCAAGCTTTCTTT
>-|TRBV12-3/TRBV12-4|-|TRBJ2-5
CASSPNQETQYF
TGTGCCAGCAGCCCTAACCAAGAGACCCAGTACTTC
>-|TRBV19|TRBD1|TRBJ1-2
CASSIGRTGYIYGYTF
TGTGCCAGTAGTATAGGGAGGACAGGGTATATCTATGGCTACACCTTC
>few|TRBV20-1|-|TRBJ1-1
CSARRDAEAFF
TGCAGTGCTAGACGAGATGCTGAAGCTTTCTTT
>-|TRBV2|TRBD1|TRBJ1-2
CASSPPPRGRYGYTF
TGTGCCAGCAGTCCCCCTCCGAGGGGGCGTTATGGCTACACCTTC
>-|TRBV29-1|-|TRBJ2-7
CSVVSATSDEQYF
TGCAGCGTTGTTTCGGCGACATCGGACGAGCAGTACTTC
>-|TRBV7-2|-|TRBJ1-5
CASSLRADGDQHF
TGTGCCAGCAGCTTAAGGGCGGACGGGGACCAGCATTTT
>-|TRBV4-1|-|TRBJ1-1
CASSQVGLGEGINTEAFF
TGCGCCAGCAGCCAAGTCGGTCTCGGGGAGGGCATCAACACTGAAGCTTTCTTT
>-|TRBV15|-|TRBJ2-6
CATSGAGTGANVLTF
TGTGCCACCAGCGGCGCAGGGACTGGGGCCAACGTCCTGACTTTC
>-|TRBV10-3|-|TRBJ2-5
CAIKGAETQYF
TGTGCCATCAAAGGAGCAGAGACCCAGTACTTC
>-|TRBV11-3|TRBD2|TRBJ2-7
CASSLELRGLAGVLNYEQYF
TGTGCCAGCAGCTTAGAGTTAAGGGGACTAGCGGGGGTACTTAACTACGAGCAGTACTTC
>-|TRBV20-1|TRBD2|TRBJ2-3
CSASWRGGSTDTQYF
TGCAGTGCTAGTTGGCGGGGGGGCAGCACAGATACGCAGTATTTT
>-|TRBV4-1|-|TRBJ1-2
CASRPGTPGSGYTF
TGCGCCAGCAGGCCCGGGACACCGGGGTCTGGCTACACCTTC
>-|TRBV7-3|-|TRBJ2-1
CASSGGLSSYNEQFF
TGTGCCAGCAGCGGCGGATTAAGCTCCTACAATGAGCAGTTCTTC
>-|TRBV5-4|TRBD1|TRBJ2-7
CASSFRDRGDEQYF
TGTGCCAGCAGCTTTCGGGACAGGGGTGACGAGCAGTACTTC
>-|TRBV5-1|-|TRBJ2-5
CASSWEDRETQYF
TGCGCCAGCAGCTGGGAGGACCGGGAGACCCAGTACTTC
>-|TRBV6-5|-|TRBJ2-2
CASSYNRDAGELFF
TGTGCCAGCAGTTACAACAGAGACGCCGGGGAGCTGTTTTTT
>-|TRBV6-2/TRBV6-3|TRBD1|TRBJ2-7
CASSSPRDRATYEQYF
TGTGCCAGCAGTTCCCCCCGGGACAGGGCTACCTACGAGCAGTACTTC
>-|TRBV6-5|-|TRBJ1-4
CASRRDEKLFF
TGTGCCAGCAGGCGGGATGAAAAACTGTTTTTT
>-|TRBV28|-|TRBJ1-1
CASSLDLVAFF
TGTGCCAGCAGTTTAGATTTAGTGGCTTTCTTT
>-|TRBV19|TRBD1|TRBJ2-1
CASSSAARGLSNEQFF
TGTGCCAGTAGCTCGGCGGCCAGGGGGCTGTCCAATGAGCAGTTCTTC
>-|TRBV27|TRBD2|TRBJ2-3
CASSLSYGEGNTQYF
TGTGCCAGCAGTTTATCATACGGGGAGGGGAATACGCAGTATTTT
>few|TRBV2|-|TRBJ2-7
CASSGVGTKNYEQYF
TGTGCCAGCAGTGGGGTCGGGACAAAAAACTACGAGCAGTACTTC
>-|TRBV6-6|-|TRBJ1-6
CASRGHNSPLHF
TGTGCCAGTCGCGGGCATAATTCACCCCTCCACTTT
>few|TRBV6-2/TRBV6-3|-|TRBJ2-1
CASSYRGYNEQFF
TGTGCCAGCAGTTACAGGGGGTACAATGAGCAGTTCTTC
>few|TRBV7-2|TRBD2|TRBJ2-7
CASSSLAGQKQYF
TGTGCCAGCAGTTCGCTAGCGGGGCAAAAACAGTACTTC
>-|TRBV19|TRBD1|TRBJ2-5
CASSTTTGVEETQYF
TGTGCCAGTAGTACGACGACAGGGGTGGAAGAGACCCAGTACTTC
>-|TRBV9|-|TRBJ2-2
CASSVAAVYTGELFF
TGTGCCAGCAGCGTAGCGGCGGTTTACACCGGGGAGCTGTTTTTT
>-|TRBV30|-|TRBJ2-6
CAFVSGDSGANVLTF
TGTGCCTTTGTTAGCGGAGACTCTGGGGCCAACGTCCTGACTTTC
>-|TRBV4-1|-|TRBJ2-2
CASSSLWNTGELFF
TGCGCCAGCAGCTCCTTGTGGAACACCGGGGAGCTGTTTTTT
>-|TRBV5-8|-|TRBJ2-7
CASSLGTVVYEQYF
TGTGCCAGCAGCTTGGGGACAGTTGTCTACGAGCAGTACTTC
>-|TRBV4-3|-|TRBJ2-3
CASSQGGMSTDTQYF
TGCGCCAGCAGCCAAGGCGGGATGAGCACAGATACGCAGTATTTT
>-|TRBV18|-|TRBJ1-1
CASSPLTGNTEAFF
TGTGCCAGCTCACCCTTGACAGGGAACACTGAAGCTTTCTTT
>-|TRBV7-2|-|TRBJ1-2
CASSLEHGNYGYTF
TGTGCCAGCAGCTTAGAACACGGGAACTATGGCTACACCTTC
>-|TRBV5-1|-|TRBJ1-6
CASSLDIGGAGNSPLHF
TGCGCCAGCAGCTTGGATATTGGGGGGGCGGGAAATTCACCCCTCCACTTT
>-|TRBV6-6|-|TRBJ1-5
CASIGQINQPQHF
TGTGCCAGCATCGGACAGATCAATCAGCCCCAGCATTTT
>few|TRBV2|TRBD1|TRBJ1-2
CASAPGQGQRGYTF
TGTGCCAGCGCGCCAGGACAGGGGCAGAGGGGCTACACCTTC
>-|TRBV15|TRBD1|TRBJ1-1
CATGDSLEAFF
TGTGCCACCGGGGACAGCCTTGAAGCTTTCTTT
>-|TRBV6-2/TRBV6-3|-|TRBJ1-1
CASSYRGNTEAFF
TGTGCCAGCAGTTACAGGGGGAACACTGAAGCTTTCTTT
>-|TRBV5-6|TRBD1|TRBJ2-7
CASSLAGQVSSYEQYF
TGTGCCAGCAGCTTGGCAGGACAGGTTAGCTCCTACGAGCAGTACTTC
>-|TRBV3-1/TRBV3-2|-|TRBJ2-7
CASSPSSGWSSYEQYF
TGTGCCAGCAGCCCCTCGAGCGGGTGGAGCTCCTACGAGCAGTACTTC
>-|TRBV5-4|-|TRBJ1-3
CASSFTGSGNTIYF
TGTGCCAGCAGCTTTACAGGCTCTGGAAACACCATATATTTT
>-|TRBV7-9|-|TRBJ1-1
CASSFGGRGNEAFF
TGTGCCAGCAGCTTCGGGGGACGAGGGAATGAAGCTTTCTTT
>few|TRBV12-3/TRBV12-4|-|TRBJ1-5
CASTDNTNQPQHF
TGTGCCAGCACGGACAATACCAATCAGCCCCAGCATTTT
>-|TRBV7-2|-|TRBJ2-6
CASSLGSMISGANVLTF
TGTGCCAGCAGCCTTGGTAGCATGATCTCTGGGGCCAACGTCCTGACTTTC
>-|TRBV4-1|TRBD1|TRBJ2-7
CASSRLPPGTASYEQYF
TGCGCCAGCAGCCGATTACCACCCGGGACAGCTTCCTACGAGCAGTACTTC
>-|TRBV10-3|-|TRBJ2-7
CAISESEYEQYF
TGTGCCATCAGTGAGTCAGAGTACGAGCAGTACTTC
>-|TRBV6-5|-|TRBJ2-7
CASEWDTTYEQYF
TGTGCCAGCGAATGGGACACAACTTACGAGCAGTACTTC
>-|TRBV7-8|-|TRBJ1-4
CASSLVGGEKLFF
TGTGCCAGCAGCTTAGTAGGGGGTGAAAAACTGTTTTTT
>-|TRBV19|-|TRBJ2-1
CASSILRNQRGDEQFF
TGTGCCAGTAGTATCCTACGGAACCAAAGGGGTGATGAGCAGTTCTTC
>-|TRBV7-2|TRBD1|TRBJ2-6
CASSLEPGTGLANVLTF
TGTGCCAGCAGCTTAGAACCCGGGACAGGGTTGGCCAACGTCCTGACTTTC
>-|TRBV7-2|-|TRBJ1-3
CASSFPPSGNTIYF
TGTGCCAGCAGCTTTCCCCCGTCTGGAAACACCATATATTTT